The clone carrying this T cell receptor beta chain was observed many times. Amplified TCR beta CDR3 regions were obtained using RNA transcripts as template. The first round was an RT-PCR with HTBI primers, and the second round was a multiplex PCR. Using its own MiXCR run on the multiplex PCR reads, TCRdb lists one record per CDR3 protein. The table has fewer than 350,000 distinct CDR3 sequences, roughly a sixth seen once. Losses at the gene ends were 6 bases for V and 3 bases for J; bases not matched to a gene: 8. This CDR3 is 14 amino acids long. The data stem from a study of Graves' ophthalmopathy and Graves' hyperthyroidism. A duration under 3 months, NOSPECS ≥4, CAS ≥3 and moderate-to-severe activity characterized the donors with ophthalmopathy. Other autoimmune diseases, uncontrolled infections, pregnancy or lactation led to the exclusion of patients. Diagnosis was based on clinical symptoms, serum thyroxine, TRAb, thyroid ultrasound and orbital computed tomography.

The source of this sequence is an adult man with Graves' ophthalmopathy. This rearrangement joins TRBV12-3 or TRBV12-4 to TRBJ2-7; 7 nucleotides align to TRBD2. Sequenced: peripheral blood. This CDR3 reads CASRPRTSIYEQYF. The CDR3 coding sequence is TGTGCCAGCAGACCTAGGACTAGTATCTACGAGCAGTACTTC.